The 17 T cell receptor beta chains presented below share a single source sample, sequenced in a study of blood T cells in healthy people across ages. Primed by a sample-barcoded 5' primer and a J-beta primer mix, a second PCR proceeded for about 6 to 12 cycles. Each CDR3 protein gets one entry after TCRdb re-called the 5' RACE reads with MiXCR. The sample has about 750,000 distinct CDR3 sequences; roughly 53% are singletons. Source material: blood. The receptors here all came from a man older than 75 in good health.

V and J are TRBV7-2 and TRBJ1-1, with D perhaps TRBD1 (5 bases). The CDR3 has 15 amino acids. V shed 1 base and J shed 4 bases, with 13 bases lying between them. The germline gives CDR1 SGHTA, CDR2 FQGNSA. The CDR3 DNA reads TGTGCCAGCAGCTTAGGGTTGCGGGGGATCACTGAAGCTTTCTTT. Residues: CASSLGLRGITEAFF.

Remarks on this clonotype: A read error may produce the germline difference seen at one junction end. The chain has TRBV12-3 or TRBV12-4 and TRBJ1-2; TRBD1 aligns across 7 bases. The CDR3 spans 14 residues. The CDR3 loop is CASVGRDRVYGYTF. CDR3 nucleotide sequence: TGTGCCAGCGTAGGGAGAGACAGGGTCTATGGCTATACCTTC.

This rearrangement joins TRBV29-1 to TRBJ2-5; unclear D gene. With the DNA end fitting TRBJ2-7 better, the J assignment may be wrong. Looked up from germline, CDR1 is SQVTM and CDR2 is ANQGSEA. This CDR3 has 12 amino acids. In DNA form, the CDR3 reads TGCAGCGTTGGTCGGTCGGACTACGAGCAGTACTTC. Its protein is CSVGRSDYEQYF.

This rearrangement joins TRBV18 to TRBJ2-5; D possibly corresponds to TRBD1 (7 bases). Per the germline V gene, CDR1 is KGHSH and CDR2 is LQKENI. The CDR3 length is 15 residues. Trimming took 6 bases from V and 1 from J, leaving 15 bases between them. The CDR3 DNA is TGTGCCAGCTCGCGGGACAGAGGATCCCAAGAGACCCAGTACTTC. It specifies CASSRDRGSQETQYF.

The rearrangement links TRBV6-5 to TRBJ2-7; D call uncertain. The J call is in doubt because the DNA end fits TRBJ2-4 better. CDR3 size: 16 residues. The germline CDR1 and CDR2 sequences are MNHEY and SVGAGI. This CDR3 reads CASTSPGGQAKNIQYF. The DNA of the CDR3 is TGTGCCAGCACTTCCCCCGGTGGGCAAGCCAAAAACATTCAGTACTTC.

This rearrangement joins TRBV24-1 to TRBJ2-6; TRBD1 agrees at 8 bases. This CDR3 contains 20 residues. Germline V gene data show CDR1 as KGHDR and CDR2 as SFDVKD. J lost 1 base, V lost 3 bases, and 13 bases had no gene match. CDR3 region: CATSDRRGGQGVSGANVLTF. Written as DNA, the CDR3 is TGTGCCACCAGTGATAGACGCGGTGGACAGGGAGTATCTGGGGCCAACGTCCTGACTTTC.

This clonotype was counted a single time. V gene TRBV2 combines with J gene TRBJ1-4; 10 positions agree with TRBD1. CDR3 length equals 15 residues. The junction had 1 base not matched to a gene; V was cut back by 1 base and J by 5 bases. The V gene's germline CDR1 is SNHLY and CDR2 FYNNEI. The CDR3 nucleotides are TGTGCCAGCAGTGAAGGGGGACAGGGGAATGAAAAACTGTTTTTT. It codes for CASSEGGQGNEKLFF. Combining the CDR3 with reference TRBV2 and TRBJ1-4 gives the whole variable domain EPEVTQTPSHQVTQMGQEVILRCVPISNHLYFYWYRQILGQKVEFLVSFYNNEISEKSEIFDDQFSVERPDGSNFTLKIRSTKLEDSAMYFCASSEGGQGNEKLFFGSGTQLSVL.

The V call is TRBV6-1, the J call TRBJ2-4, with TRBD2 matching over 7 bases. The better agreement between TRBJ2-5 and the DNA end casts doubt on the J call. This CDR3 has 15 amino acids. Looked up from germline, CDR1 is MNHNS and CDR2 is SASEGT. The CDR3 nucleotides read TGTGCCAGCAGTGAAGACTCGGGAGGTAGAGAGACCCAGTACTTC. The encoded protein is CASSEDSGGRETQYF.

The CDR3 DNA follows: TGTGCCACCAGCAGGGGTGGGACTAGCGGGGAAACGCAGCAGTACTTC. It is translated as CATSRGGTSGETQQYF. This chain links TRBV15 with TRBJ2-7, with 13 bases matching TRBD2. The CDR3 length is 16 residues. After removal of 3 bases from V and 8 bases from J, the junction contained 10 bases not matched to a gene. Germline assignment: CDR1 LNHNV and CDR2 YYDKDF (reference sequence). The variable domain in full, completed from reference TRBV15 and TRBJ2-7, reads DAMVIQNPRYQVTQFGKPVTLSCSQTLNHNVMYWYQQKSSQAPKLLFHYYDKDFNNEADTPDNFQSRRPNTSFCFLDIRSPGLGDTAMYLCATSRGGTSGETQQYFGPGTRLTVT.

The rearrangement uses TRBV7-2 and TRBJ1-1; D unresolved. Trimming took off 1 base at V and 7 bases at J, with 10 bases between the two ends. Germline CDR1 is SGHTA and CDR2 is FQGNSA. The CDR3 has 13 residues. The CDR3 DNA follows: TGTGCCAGCAGCTTAGGGGGAGGGCTTGAAGCTTTCTTT. Protein sequence: CASSLGGGLEAFF.

This clonotype was seen only a few times. This chain joins TRBV7-9 and TRBJ2-1; TRBD2 aligns across 14 bases. The CDR3 runs 18 residues. V shed 4 bases, J shed 7 bases, and the junction held 12 bases outside the gene matches. Germline V gene sequence: CDR1 SEHNR, CDR2 FQNEAQ (reference sequence). The CDR3 loop reads CASSYLPGLAGGGNEQFF. CDR3 bases: TGTGCCAGCAGCTACCTGCCTGGACTAGCGGGAGGAGGAAATGAGCAGTTCTTC.

Only a few counts were recorded for this clonotype. The chain recombines TRBV6-5 with TRBJ2-6, with D perhaps being TRBD1 or TRBD2 (7 bases each). V lost 7 bases to trimming and J lost 2 bases, with 12 bases between them. CDR1 MNHEY and CDR2 SVGAGI come from the germline V gene. The CDR3 sequence is 15 residues long. The CDR3 nucleotides are TGTGCCAGCACCCAGGGGGGGGCTGGGGCCAACGTCCTGACTTTC. This sequence encodes CASTQGGAGANVLTF.

V is TRBV20-1 and J is TRBJ2-4; 9 nucleotides agree with TRBD1. Germline CDR1 reads DFQATT; CDR2 reads SNEGSKA (reference sequence). The CDR3 extends over 17 amino acids. V gave up 1 base and J gave up 8 bases; unmatched junction bases: 15. CDR3 amino acids: CSARGRGTGSSVDIQYF. In DNA form, the CDR3 reads TGCAGTGCTAGAGGTCGGGGGACAGGGTCTAGCGTGGACATTCAGTACTTC.

The table lists this clonotype with a count of one. The V and J genes are TRBV2 and TRBJ2-3; maybe TRBD1 (7 bases). V shed 6 bases and J shed 3 bases, with 19 bases lying between them. Germline V CDR1 and CDR2: SNHLY, FYNNEI. This CDR3 has 16 residues. CDR3: CASSVQGGAKTDTQYF. CDR3 bases: TGTGCCAGCAGCGTCCAGGGGGGCGCGAAGACAGATACGCAGTATTTT.

The rearrangement uses TRBV5-5 and TRBJ2-2; D might be TRBD1 or TRBD2, each matching 6 bases. Germline values: CDR1 SGHKS, CDR2 YYEKEE (reference sequence). Trimming took 7 bases from V and 0 from J, leaving 19 bases between them. CDR3 length equals 17 residues. The CDR3 DNA reads TGTGCCAGCCTCCTCGCAACGGGGGCCGCGAACACCGGGGAGCTGTTTTTT. Translated, it gives CASLLATGAANTGELFF.

This chain links TRBV5-8 with TRBJ2-6; D is ambiguous. The V and J ends lost 3 bases and 0 bases respectively, with 19 bases between them. The CDR3 is 19 amino acids. The germline CDR1 and CDR2 sequences are SGHTS and YDEGEE. The CDR3 sequence is CASSSPRTGLGSGANVLTF. As DNA, the CDR3 is TGTGCCAGCAGCTCACCAAGGACGGGTCTCGGCTCTGGGGCCAACGTCCTGACTTTC.

As DNA, the CDR3 is TGCGCCAGCAGCCATGGGATGAAGGGGAAGGACTATGGCTACACCTTC. This translates into CASSHGMKGKDYGYTF. The gene calls are TRBV5-1 and TRBJ1-2; a possible D gene is TRBD1 (5 bases). The V gene's germline CDR1 is SGHRS and CDR2 YFSETQ. There are 16 residues in the CDR3. Trimming removed 4 bases at V and 3 bases at J, with 19 bases between.